This TCR beta chain was captured in a study of CD8 T cells in Susac syndrome. When the RNA was reverse transcribed, random hexamers were used with an input of 0.5 to 1 ug. Across 54 Vbeta and 13 Jbeta, immunoSEQ multiplex PCR amplified TCR beta CDR3. TCRdb used MiXCR to reprocess the immunoSEQ multiplex PCR reads, holding one entry per CDR3 protein. The repertoire holds some 200,000 distinct CDR3 sequences, with approximately 95% as singletons. Sequencing of TCR beta covered CD8+ and CD4+ T cells obtained from blood. The multiple sclerosis controls, all treatment-naive patients, had relapsing-remitting disease that was stable or active. The specimen sequenced was CD4+ T cells from PBMCs. This sequence was found in a human donor with multiple sclerosis.

CDR3 amino acids: CASRVFYEQYF. The CDR3 DNA sequence: TGTGCCAGCAGAGTATTTTACGAGCAGTACTTC. The V and J genes are TRBV2 and TRBJ2-7, with D hard to call. The length of the CDR3 is 11 residues. CDR1 SNHLY and CDR2 FYNNEI come from the germline V gene. V was cut by 6 bases and J by 4 bases, with 7 bases left in between.